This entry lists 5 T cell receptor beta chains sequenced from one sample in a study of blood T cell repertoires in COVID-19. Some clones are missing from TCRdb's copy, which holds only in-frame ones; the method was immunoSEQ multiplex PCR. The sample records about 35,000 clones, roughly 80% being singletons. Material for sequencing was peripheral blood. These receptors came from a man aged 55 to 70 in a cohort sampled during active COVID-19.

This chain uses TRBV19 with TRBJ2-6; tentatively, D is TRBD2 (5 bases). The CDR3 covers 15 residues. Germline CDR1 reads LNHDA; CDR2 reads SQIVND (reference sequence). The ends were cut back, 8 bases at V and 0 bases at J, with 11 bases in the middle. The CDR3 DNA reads TGTGCCAGTGCCCCGGGGAGCTCTGGGGCCAACGTCCTGACTTTC. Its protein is CASAPGSSGANVLTF.

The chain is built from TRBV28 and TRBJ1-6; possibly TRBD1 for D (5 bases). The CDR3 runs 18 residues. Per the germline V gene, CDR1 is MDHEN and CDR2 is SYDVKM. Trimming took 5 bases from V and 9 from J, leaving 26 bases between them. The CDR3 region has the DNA TGTGCCAGCAGTCTACGGTTGGGGGGGGGTTGGCAGAGTTCACCCCTCCACTTT. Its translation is CASSLRLGGGWQSSPLHF.

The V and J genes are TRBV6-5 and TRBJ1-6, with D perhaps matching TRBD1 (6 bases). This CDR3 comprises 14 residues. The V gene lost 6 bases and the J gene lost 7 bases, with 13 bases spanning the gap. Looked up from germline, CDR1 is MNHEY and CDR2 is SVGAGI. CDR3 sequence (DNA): TGTGCCAGCAGCCGCACAGGGAGCAATTCACCCCTCCACTTT. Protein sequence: CASSRTGSNSPLHF.

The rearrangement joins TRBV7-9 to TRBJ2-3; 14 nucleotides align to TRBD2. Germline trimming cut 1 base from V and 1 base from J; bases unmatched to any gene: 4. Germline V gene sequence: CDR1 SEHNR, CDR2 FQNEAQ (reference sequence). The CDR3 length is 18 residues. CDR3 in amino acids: CASSLEGTSGRRTDTQYF. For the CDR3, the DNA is TGTGCCAGCAGCTTAGAGGGGACTAGCGGGAGACGCACAGATACGCAGTATTTT. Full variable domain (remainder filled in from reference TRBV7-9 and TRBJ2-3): DTGVSQNPRHKITKRGQNVTFRCDPISEHNRLYWYRQTLGQGPEFLTYFQNEAQLEKSRLLSDRFSAERPKGSFSTLEIQRTEQGDSAMYLCASSLEGTSGRRTDTQYFGPGTRLTVL.

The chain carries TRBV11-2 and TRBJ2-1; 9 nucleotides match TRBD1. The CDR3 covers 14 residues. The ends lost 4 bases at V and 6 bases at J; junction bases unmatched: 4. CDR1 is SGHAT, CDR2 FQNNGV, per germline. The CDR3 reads CASSSYRGRNEQFF. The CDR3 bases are TGTGCCAGCAGCTCCTACAGGGGGCGCAATGAGCAGTTCTTC.